The source of this T cell receptor (beta chain) is a study of blood T cell repertoires in COVID-19. For the study at large: Samples of COVID-19 (acute and convalescent) were obtained from the United States, Italy and Spain. Sample material is recorded as cDNA or gDNA derived from T cells, B-cell-depleted T cells, or PBMCs.

The CDR3 is 15 amino acids. Germline CDR1 is MNHNY and CDR2 is SVGAGI (reference sequence). J was trimmed by 4 bases and V by 7 bases; bases with no gene match: 12. As handled by the study authors: Amplified reference gene primers provided the basis for estimating nucleated cell counts. Data came from immunoSEQ multiplex PCR; TCRdb stores just in-frame clones and leaves some out. V and J calls and clone size are copied from that table; D and trimming were computed from the DNA. This sample has 150,000 to 190,000 clones; approximately 92% occur once, and the top ten carry more than 14%. This clonotype was obtained from a woman between 40 and 50 years old with acute or convalescent COVID-19. The chain links TRBV6-6 to TRBJ2-5, with 7 bases fitting TRBD2. The sequencing sample was made of peripheral blood. This chain's CDR3 is CASNQLGRRRETQYF. The DNA of the CDR3 is TGTGCCAGCAACCAACTCGGGAGGAGGCGAGAGACCCAGTACTTC.